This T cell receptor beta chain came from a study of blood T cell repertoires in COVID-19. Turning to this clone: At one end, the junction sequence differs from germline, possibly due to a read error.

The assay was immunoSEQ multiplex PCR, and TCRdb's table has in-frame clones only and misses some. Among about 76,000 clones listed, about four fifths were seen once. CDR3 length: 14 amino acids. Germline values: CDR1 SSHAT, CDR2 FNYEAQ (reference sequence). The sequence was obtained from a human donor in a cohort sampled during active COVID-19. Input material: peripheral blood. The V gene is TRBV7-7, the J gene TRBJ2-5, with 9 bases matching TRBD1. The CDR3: CASSLVQGAETQYF. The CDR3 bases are TGTGCTAGCAGCTTAGTACAGGGGGCGGAGACCCAGTACTTC.